The 22 T cell receptor beta chains given below trace back to one sample, sequenced in a study of cytomegalovirus exposure and HLA in healthy donors. A multiplex PCR was run with 60 Vbeta primers and 13 Jbeta primers. Sequencing was performed with immunoSEQ multiplex PCR; in TCRdb, only in-frame clones are kept and a portion is missing. The data contain about 120,000 clones, around four fifths of them singletons. Sequences were obtained from PBMCs. The receptors originated from a man between 25 and 39 years old in good health and CMV-seropositive.

This chain joins TRBV6-5 and TRBJ1-1; 7 bases agree with TRBD1. This CDR3 is 13 amino acids long. The germline gives CDR1 MNHEY, CDR2 SVGAGI. The trim removed 0 bases at V and 8 bases at J, leaving 3 bases unmatched. The CDR3 region is CASSYSGRGEAFF. The CDR3 DNA follows: TGTGCCAGCAGTTACTCCGGCAGGGGGGAAGCTTTCTTT.

The chain recombines TRBV4-1 with TRBJ2-5; TRBD2 aligns across 9 bases. Germline V gives CDR1 MGHRA, CDR2 YSYEKL. J gave up 1 base and V 0 bases, and 9 bases lay outside the gene matches. The CDR3 is 18 amino acids. The CDR3 region is CASSQDSQLAGVQETQYF. The DNA for the CDR3 is TGCGCCAGCAGCCAAGATTCCCAACTAGCGGGCGTCCAAGAGACCCAGTACTTC.

In its sample, this clone ranks as medium-sized. V usage is TRBV6-1 and J usage is TRBJ1-1, with TRBD1 as a possible D gene (6 bases). V lost 5 bases to trimming and J lost 4 bases, with 14 bases between them. Germline V gene sequence: CDR1 MNHNS, CDR2 SASEGT. The CDR3 has 14 amino acids. The CDR3 spells CASSTVQGSTEAFF. CDR3 nucleotides: TGTGCCAGCAGTACAGTACAGGGTAGCACTGAAGCTTTCTTT.

This chain connects TRBV7-8 to TRBJ1-5, with 12 bases that match TRBD1. V was pared by 5 bases and J by 6 bases, with 5 bases of the junction left unmatched. Germline lookup yields CDR1 SGHVS and CDR2 FQNEAQ. The CDR3 runs to 15 residues. The DNA of the CDR3 is TGTGCCAGCAGCCGGGACAGGGGGCGTTCTCAGCCCCAGCATTTT. Protein sequence: CASSRDRGRSQPQHF.

The rearrangement joins TRBV11-2 to TRBJ2-5, with unresolved D. The CDR3 has 12 residues. V was trimmed by 2 bases and J by 5 bases, leaving 6 bases between them. The germline V gene has CDR1 SGHAT and CDR2 FQNNGV. DNA of the CDR3: TGTGCCAGCAGCTTAAATCGGGAGACCCAGTACTTC. It codes for CASSLNRETQYF.

V and J are TRBV15 and TRBJ1-6; no clear D gene. Trimming shortened V by 1 base and J by 5 bases, and 6 bases separated the two germline ends. CDR3 length: 14 residues. Germline-derived CDR1 and CDR2 are LNHNV and YYDKDF (reference sequence). The CDR3, as DNA: TGTGCCACCAGCAGAGTCGGGGATAATTCACCCCTCCACTTT. This codes for CATSRVGDNSPLHF.

The chain couples TRBV5-1 to TRBJ2-7, with D tentatively TRBD2 (5 bases). Germline V gene sequence: CDR1 SGHRS, CDR2 YFSETQ. The CDR3 spans 13 residues. The V end lost 3 bases, the J end lost 3 bases, and 10 bases lay between the germline ends. This chain's CDR3 is CASSSLVDYEQYF. CDR3 nucleotide sequence: TGCGCCAGCAGCTCACTAGTCGACTACGAGCAGTACTTC.

The chain recombines TRBV7-9 with TRBJ1-1; weak D call: TRBD1 (6 bases). This CDR3 has 13 amino acids. Germline V gene sequence: CDR1 SEHNR, CDR2 FQNEAQ (reference sequence). Between the trimmed V and J ends, which lost 5 bases and 4 bases, there was a span of 11 bases. Here the CDR3 reads CASSPQTGTEAFF. CDR3 DNA: TGTGCCAGCAGCCCCCAGACAGGCACTGAAGCTTTCTTT.

This rearrangement joins TRBV29-1 to TRBJ2-3, with a possible D match to TRBD2 (6 bases). Germline-derived CDR1 and CDR2 are SQVTM and ANQGSEA. V lost 7 bases and J lost 5, with 7 bases in between. This CDR3 has 10 amino acids. CDR3 residues: CSGGVDTQYF. In DNA form, the CDR3 reads TGCAGCGGGGGGGTAGATACGCAGTATTTT.

The V and J genes are TRBV5-1 and TRBJ2-7; no clear D gene. The CDR3 length is 16 residues. The germline gives CDR1 SGHRS, CDR2 YFSETQ. V was clipped by 4 bases and J by 0 bases, with 17 bases between them. The CDR3 sequence is CASSLSAALASYEQYF. The CDR3 DNA is TGCGCCAGCAGCCTATCGGCGGCGTTAGCCTCCTACGAGCAGTACTTC.

This clone was seen a few times. This chain connects TRBV19 to TRBJ2-1, with D possibly matching TRBD1 (5 bases). V gave up 4 bases and J gave up 5 bases, with 21 bases separating them. The CDR3 runs 17 residues. Germline V lookup: CDR1 LNHDA, CDR2 SQIVND (reference sequence). The CDR3 loop is CASSTTPDSSLNNEQFF. CDR3 in DNA: TGTGCCAGTAGTACCACCCCCGACAGCTCCCTCAACAATGAGCAGTTCTTC.

The chain joins TRBV7-2 to TRBJ1-1; D unresolved. Trimming removed 5 bases at V and 5 bases at J, with 12 bases between. Germline V gives CDR1 SGHTA, CDR2 FQGNSA. The CDR3 spans 13 residues. The CDR3: CASSPVRDTEAFF. The CDR3 DNA reads TGTGCCAGCAGCCCAGTCCGGGATACTGAAGCTTTCTTT.

The genes are TRBV7-2 and TRBJ1-2; 11 bases are a match to TRBD1. This CDR3 spans 15 amino acids. CDR1 is SGHTA, CDR2 FQGNSA, per germline. V was pared by 4 bases and J by 8 bases, with 9 bases of the junction left unmatched. The DNA of the CDR3 is TGTGCCAGCAGCTCCCGGGACAGGGGGGTGTGGGGCTACACCTTC. Protein sequence: CASSSRDRGVWGYTF.

This clone was counted a single time. The chain couples TRBV10-3 to TRBJ2-5; D is perhaps TRBD2 (7 bases). The CDR3 is 15 residues long. Per germline, CDR1 ENHRY and CDR2 SYGVKD. V lost 3 bases to trimming and J lost 3 bases, with 14 bases between them. In nucleotides, the CDR3 is TGTGCCATCAGTGATCCCGGGGGGCCCGAAGAGACCCAGTACTTC. Residues: CAISDPGGPEETQYF.

The V gene is TRBV28, the J gene TRBJ2-2; TRBD2 matches at 11 bases. The V gene end was trimmed by 5 bases and the J gene end by 2 bases; junction bases not matched to a gene: 4. The length of the CDR3 is 16 residues. Germline loops: CDR1 MDHEN, CDR2 SYDVKM. The DNA for the CDR3 is TGTGCCAGCAGTCCTAGCGGGGGGCTTAACACCGGGGAGCTGTTTTTT. This sequence encodes CASSPSGGLNTGELFF.

This clone appeared a few times. CDR3 amino acids: CASSRLRGTHTEAFF. In DNA, the CDR3 is TGTGCCAGCAGCCGACTCAGGGGGACGCACACTGAAGCTTTCTTT. The chain has TRBV7-9 and TRBJ1-1; TRBD1 aligns across 7 bases. The CDR3 spans 15 residues. V trimming: 5 bases; J trimming: 3 bases; junction bases outside the gene matches: 9. CDR1 SEHNR and CDR2 FQNEAQ come from the germline V gene (reference sequence).

The rearrangement links TRBV10-1 to TRBJ2-3; perhaps TRBD2 as D (6 bases). The CDR3 runs to 15 residues. Germline CDR1 is WNHNN and CDR2 is SYGVQD (reference sequence). Deletions cut 4 bases from V and 2 bases from J, with 13 bases between. CDR3 coding DNA: TGCGCCAGCAGTGCGGGAGCGGGCCCCACAGATACGCAGTATTTT. It specifies CASSAGAGPTDTQYF.

The rearrangement links TRBV11-3 to TRBJ2-5, with 7 nucleotides matching TRBD2. CDR1 and CDR2 (germline): SGHNT, YENEEA. This CDR3 is 15 amino acids long. The V segment lost 3 bases and the J segment 2 bases; nucleotides outside the gene matches: 6. CDR3 in amino acids: CASSFGAGEQETQYF. CDR3 bases: TGTGCCAGCAGCTTTGGTGCGGGGGAACAAGAGACCCAGTACTTC.

The rearrangement joins TRBV14 to TRBJ1-2; 7 nucleotides agree with TRBD1. Germline CDR1 and CDR2: SGHDN and FVKESK. V was pared by 0 bases and J by 4 bases, with 5 bases of the junction left unmatched. The CDR3 contains 15 residues. The CDR3: CASSQDSGQLYGYTF. The CDR3 DNA sequence: TGTGCCAGCAGCCAAGATTCGGGACAGCTCTATGGCTACACCTTC.

The chain links TRBV5-1 to TRBJ1-1, with TRBD1 identical over 7 bases. The CDR3 has 15 amino acids. The V gene's germline CDR1 is SGHRS and CDR2 YFSETQ. With 2 bases clipped from V and 0 bases from J, the junction kept 4 bases outside the gene matches. The CDR3 sequence is CASSFSRGMNTEAFF. The CDR3 DNA is TGCGCCAGCAGCTTTTCCAGGGGGATGAACACTGAAGCTTTCTTT.

A word on this clone: The sample contains more than one DNA sequence encoding this CDR3. CDR3 sequence reads: CASSLLAGNSPLHF. The CDR3 nucleotides are TGTGCCAGCAGTTTACTCGCAGGGAATTCACCCCTCCACTTT. The gene calls are TRBV27 and TRBJ1-6; possible D gene TRBD1, 5 bases. CDR3 length equals 14 residues. Germline assignment: CDR1 MNHEY and CDR2 SMNVEV (reference sequence). The V gene lost 2 bases and the J gene lost 7 bases, with 9 bases spanning the gap.

J is TRBJ2-5 and V is TRBV30; 8 bases line up with TRBD2. CDR1 GTSNPN and CDR2 SVGIG come from the germline V gene (reference sequence). V trimming: 1 base; J trimming: 8 bases; junction bases outside the gene matches: 9. The CDR3 loop spans 14 amino acids. CDR3 sequence: CAWSALADWGTQYF. The CDR3 coding sequence is TGTGCCTGGAGTGCACTAGCGGACTGGGGTACCCAGTACTTC.